This T cell receptor beta chain appears in the sequencing data of a study of cytomegalovirus exposure and HLA in healthy donors. Broader study findings: Exclusion as indistinguishable affected some V segments, including TRBV6-2 and TRBV6-3. A link between a missense DCLRE1C variant and TCR beta V- and J-gene trimming emerged from a later analysis.

The germline CDR1 and CDR2 sequences are LNHDA and SQIVND (reference sequence). This CDR3 has 16 amino acids. The V segment lost 3 bases and the J segment 5 bases; nucleotides outside the gene matches: 6. The PCR was carried out with 60 Vbeta primers and 13 Jbeta primers. Profiled with immunoSEQ multiplex PCR; TCRdb holds only in-frame clones, not every one. Among under 150,000 clones listed, about 79% were seen once. As for this clone: The target antigen is unknown.

This chain uses TRBV19 with TRBJ2-1, with 11 bases matching TRBD2. The clonotype originates from a male donor in good health and CMV-seronegative. Sequenced: PBMCs. The CDR3 spells CASSILLAGGHNEQFF. The CDR3 region has the DNA TGTGCCAGTAGTATCCTGCTAGCGGGAGGTCACAATGAGCAGTTCTTC. The whole variable domain, filled in from reference TRBV19 and TRBJ2-1, reads DGGITQSPKYLFRKEGQNVTLSCEQNLNHDAMYWYRQDPGQGLRLIYYSQIVNDFQKGDIAEGYSVSREKKESFPLTVTSAQKNPTAFYLCASSILLAGGHNEQFFGPGTRLTVL.